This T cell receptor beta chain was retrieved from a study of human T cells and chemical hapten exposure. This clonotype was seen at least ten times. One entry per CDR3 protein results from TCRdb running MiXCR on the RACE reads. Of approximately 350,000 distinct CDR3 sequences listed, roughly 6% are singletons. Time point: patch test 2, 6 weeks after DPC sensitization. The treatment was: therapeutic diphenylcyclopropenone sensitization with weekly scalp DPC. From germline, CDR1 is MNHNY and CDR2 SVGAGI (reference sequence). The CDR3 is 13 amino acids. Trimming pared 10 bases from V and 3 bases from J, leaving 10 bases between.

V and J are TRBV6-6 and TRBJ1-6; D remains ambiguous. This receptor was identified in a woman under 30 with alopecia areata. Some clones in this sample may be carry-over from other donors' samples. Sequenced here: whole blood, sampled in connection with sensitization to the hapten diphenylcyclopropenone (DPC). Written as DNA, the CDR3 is TGTGCCATACGCGCTGACTATAATTCACCCCTCCACTTT. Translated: CAIRADYNSPLHF.